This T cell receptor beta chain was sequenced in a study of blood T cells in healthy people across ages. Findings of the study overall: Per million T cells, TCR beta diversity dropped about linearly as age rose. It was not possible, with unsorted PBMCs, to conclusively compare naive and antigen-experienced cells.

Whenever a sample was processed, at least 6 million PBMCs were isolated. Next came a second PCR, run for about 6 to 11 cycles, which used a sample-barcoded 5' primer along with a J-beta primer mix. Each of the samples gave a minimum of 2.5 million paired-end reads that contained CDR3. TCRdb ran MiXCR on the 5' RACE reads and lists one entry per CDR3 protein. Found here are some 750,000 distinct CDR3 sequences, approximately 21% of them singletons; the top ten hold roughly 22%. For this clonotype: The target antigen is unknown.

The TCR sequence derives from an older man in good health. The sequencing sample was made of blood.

CDR3 protein: CASTTGTRAIGELFF. As DNA, the CDR3 is TGCGCCAGCACCACCGGGACTAGGGCCATCGGGGAGCTGTTTTTT. The J gene is TRBJ2-2, the V gene TRBV5-1; the match to TRBD2 covers 8 bases. This CDR3 comprises 15 residues. The trim removed 6 bases at V and 7 bases at J, leaving 11 bases unmatched. Germline values: CDR1 SGHRS, CDR2 YFSETQ.